This T cell receptor (beta chain) was found in a study of vaccination and CD4 T cells after COVID-19 (dated by TCRdb to the early 2020s). About the full investigation: In the convalescent cohort there were six males and four females, among whom were two Hispanic individuals, seven Caucasians, two Asians and one multiracial person. Each participant got two doses of either the Pfizer-BioNTech BNT162b2 vaccine (n=8) or the Moderna mRNA-1273 vaccine (n=2). Post-COVID blood samples were collected from convalescent patients a median of roughly 100 days after diagnosis, with a range of roughly 35 to 170 days. The time from the second vaccine dose to post-vaccine blood sampling had a median of roughly 72 days and ranged from roughly 12 to 241 days. Culture stimuli were overlapping spike peptide pools from SARS-CoV-2 and from the common cold coronaviruses HCoV-NL63, HCoV-OC43 and HCoV-229E. As controls, cultures received a CEFX viral epitope pool (the positive control), an HIV-1 Nef peptide pool (the negative control), or no peptide at all. The spike-specific CD4+ TCR repertoire was compared before and after mRNA vaccination in approximately ten COVID-19 convalescent patients and a handful of infection-naive healthy vaccine recipients. Results and caveats for the whole study, not just this receptor: An increase in the median number of SARS-CoV-2-reactive clonotypes from around 20 after infection to roughly 38 after vaccination was observed, but the change was not found to be significant. The study included relatively few convalescent patients and did not analyze early timepoints after natural infection. Among the post-vaccine SARS-CoV-2-reactive clones in convalescent patients, a median approximately 90% showed up only after vaccination, which suggests vaccine-specific priming. Of the vaccine-specific clones found in convalescent patients, nearly all (304 of 307) were mono-reactive for SARS-CoV-2 spike instead of being cross-reactive with common cold coronaviruses.

Libraries were constructed by PCR. At the Johns Hopkins FTIC core, DNA from the cultured CD4+ T cells underwent TCR sequencing with the Oncomine TCR Beta short-read assay. The QIAamp micro DNA kit was used to extract genomic DNA from the cultured CD4+ T cells. Oncomine TCR Beta libraries from cultured CD4+ T cells were pooled with unique dual indexes and sequenced on an Illumina iSeq 100. The study's processing was this. Non-productive sequences were removed, and CDR3s not starting with C, not ending with F or W, or shorter than 7 amino acids were discarded. The MANAFEST web application identified antigen-specific clonotypes by comparing peptide-stimulated wells against reference wells and other culture wells. An FDR below 0.05, an odds ratio above 5, and a productive frequency above 0.1% in at least two of three replicate wells were required for clones to be considered positive. Clonotypes that were significantly expanded in both SARS-CoV-2 spike wells and at least one common cold coronavirus spike condition were defined as cross-reactive. CDR3 homology was assessed with Levenshtein distances (stringdist) and unrooted phylogenetic trees (ape) in R version 3.6.1. TCRdb reprocessing: public reads trimmed at Q25 with fastp, clones called with MiXCR, in-frame beta chains kept. Every distinct CDR3 protein forms one entry, paired with its most common genes and DNA. The V and J calls follow TCRdb's processing rather than the paper's. The table for this sample lists around 17,000 distinct CDR3 sequences; 35% to 45% of them were counted only once. The top ten hold roughly 23% of the sample.

Concerning this clonotype itself: The target of this receptor is not known. Base qualities are not recorded, but no much larger clone differs from it by a single base.

The germline V gene provides CDR1 SGHAT and CDR2 FQNNGV. V drops 0 bases and J drops 8 bases, leaving 10 bases in between. From its cysteine to its phenylalanine, the CDR3 spans 13 amino acids. Solely the CDR3 DNA is kept, with 39 bases framed from the first base. The label giving this sample's treatment or condition can be read as: approximately nine-day PBMC culture with coronavirus spike peptide pools or control peptides (ViraFEST assay). The ViraFEST assay, used in the study, expanded antigen-specific T cells with peptide pools and then identified the expanded clonotypes through TCR sequencing. The absence of prior SARS-CoV-2 infection in healthy vaccine recipients was confirmed by negative nucleocapsid antibody tests before and after vaccination. Over 1.5 million PBMCs per well were cultured in IMDM with approximately 4.9% human AB serum and about 9.7 IU/ml IL-2, plus 10 ug/ml peptide pools. Half of the culture medium was replaced with fresh IL-2-containing medium on days 3 and 7. After about 10 days of culture, CD4+ T cells were isolated by negative selection using the EasySep CD4+ T cell isolation kit. Ficoll-Paque Plus gradient centrifugation was used to isolate PBMCs from whole blood, and the isolated PBMCs were then either used fresh or cryopreserved at -140C. In general, triplicate wells were set up for every culture condition.

The chain is assembled from TRBV11-2 and TRBJ2-5, with TRBD1 perhaps the D gene, on 6 matching bases. The clonotype originates from a human donor who received a COVID-19 vaccine. The input for sequencing was CD4+ T cells from blood, cultured in vitro, taken before SARS-CoV-2 vaccination. The CDR3 amino acid sequence is: CASSLEAGGTQYF. The nucleotides read TGTGCCAGCAGCTTAGAAGCTGGGGGCACCCAGTACTTC.